The 2 T cell receptor beta chains reported below all come from one sample, sequenced in a study of T cell responses to AZD1222 COVID-19 vaccine. The table came from immunoSEQ multiplex PCR; TCRdb's copy has only in-frame clones and leaves some out. The sample has 90,000 to 130,000 clones, 94% seen once. Sequencing used peripheral blood, obtained 28 days after the second AZD1222 dose. The receptor source for this set is an adult who received the AZD1222 COVID-19 vaccine.

This chain connects TRBV9 to TRBJ1-1; no reliable D call. The CDR3 sequence is 13 residues long. V was trimmed by 0 bases and J by 4 bases, leaving 7 bases between them. The germline gives CDR1 SGDLS, CDR2 YYNGEE. CDR3 in amino acids: CASSVGSGTEAFF. The DNA for the CDR3 is TGTGCCAGCAGCGTAGGGTCGGGCACTGAAGCTTTCTTT.

The chain combines TRBV5-1 with TRBJ2-5, with TRBD2 matching 11 bases. V shed 5 bases, J shed 5 bases, and the junction held 17 bases outside the gene matches. The CDR3 consists of 18 residues. The germline V gene has CDR1 SGHRS and CDR2 YFSETQ. CDR3 in amino acids: CASSSGMTSGAGTETQYF. The DNA of the CDR3 is TGCGCCAGCAGTTCCGGGATGACTAGCGGGGCAGGGACGGAGACCCAGTACTTC.